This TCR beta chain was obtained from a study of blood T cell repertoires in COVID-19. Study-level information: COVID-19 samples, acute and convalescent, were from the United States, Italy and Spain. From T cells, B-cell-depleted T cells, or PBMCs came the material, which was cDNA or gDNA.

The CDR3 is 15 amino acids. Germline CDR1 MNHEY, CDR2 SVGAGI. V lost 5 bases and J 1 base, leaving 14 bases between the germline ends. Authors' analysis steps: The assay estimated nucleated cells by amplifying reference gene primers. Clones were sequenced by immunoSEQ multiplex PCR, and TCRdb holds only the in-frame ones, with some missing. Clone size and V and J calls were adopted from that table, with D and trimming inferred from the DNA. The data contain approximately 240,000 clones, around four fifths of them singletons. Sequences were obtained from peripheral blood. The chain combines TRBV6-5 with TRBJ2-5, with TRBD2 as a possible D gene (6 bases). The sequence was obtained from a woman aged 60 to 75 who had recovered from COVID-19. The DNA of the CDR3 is TGTGCCAGCAGTACAGACCGGGACTCCCAAGAGACCCAGTACTTC. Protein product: CASSTDRDSQETQYF.